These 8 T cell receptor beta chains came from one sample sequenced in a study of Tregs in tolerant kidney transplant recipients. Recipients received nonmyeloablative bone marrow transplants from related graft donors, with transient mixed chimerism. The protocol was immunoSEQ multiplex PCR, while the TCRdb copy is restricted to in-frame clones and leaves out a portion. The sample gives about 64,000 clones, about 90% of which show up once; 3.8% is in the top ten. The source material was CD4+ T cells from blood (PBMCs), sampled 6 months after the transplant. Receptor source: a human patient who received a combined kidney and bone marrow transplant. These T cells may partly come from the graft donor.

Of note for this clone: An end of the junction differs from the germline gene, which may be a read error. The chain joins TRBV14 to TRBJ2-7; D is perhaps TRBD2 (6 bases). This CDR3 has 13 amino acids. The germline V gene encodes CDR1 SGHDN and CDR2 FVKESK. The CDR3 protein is CASSQDGREPVCF. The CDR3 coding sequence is TGTGCCAGCAGCCAAGACGGCCGGGAGCCCGTCTGCTTC.

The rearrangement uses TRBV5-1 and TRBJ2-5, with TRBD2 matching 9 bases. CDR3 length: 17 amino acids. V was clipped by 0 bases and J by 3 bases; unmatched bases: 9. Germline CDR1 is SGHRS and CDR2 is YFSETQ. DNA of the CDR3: TGCGCCAGCAGCTTGGGGCTAGCGGGAACCCGGGAAGAGACCCAGTACTTC. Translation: CASSLGLAGTREETQYF.

The DNA of the CDR3 is TGCAGCGTTTTCCAGGGGGATTTTACAGATACGCAGTATTTT. This gives the protein CSVFQGDFTDTQYF. The gene calls are TRBV29-1 and TRBJ2-3; 7 bases fit TRBD1. Germline V gives CDR1 SQVTM, CDR2 ANQGSEA. The CDR3 consists of 14 residues. V lost 5 bases, J lost 3 bases, and 8 bases stayed unmatched.

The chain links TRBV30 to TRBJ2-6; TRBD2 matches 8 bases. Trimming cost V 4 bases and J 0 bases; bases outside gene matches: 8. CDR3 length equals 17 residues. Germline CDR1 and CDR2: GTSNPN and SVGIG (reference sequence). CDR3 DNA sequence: TGTGCCTGGACCCGAGCGAGCGGGAGCTCTGGGGCCAACGTCCTGACTTTC. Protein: CAWTRASGSSGANVLTF. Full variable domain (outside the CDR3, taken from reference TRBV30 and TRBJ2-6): SQTIHQWPATLVQPVGSPLSLECTVEGTSNPNLYWYRQAAGRGLQLLFYSVGIGQISSEVPQNLSASRPQDRQFILSSKKLLLSDSGFYLCAWTRASGSSGANVLTFGAGSRLTVL.

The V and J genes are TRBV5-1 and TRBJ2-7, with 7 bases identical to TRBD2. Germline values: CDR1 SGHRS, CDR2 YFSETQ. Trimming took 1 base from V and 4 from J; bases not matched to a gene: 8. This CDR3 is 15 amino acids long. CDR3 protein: CASSLSPGGFYEQYF. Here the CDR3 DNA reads TGCGCCAGCAGCTTGTCTCCGGGAGGCTTTTACGAGCAGTACTTC. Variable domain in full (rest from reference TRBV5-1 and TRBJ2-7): KAGVTQTPRYLIKTRGQQVTLSCSPISGHRSVSWYQQTPGQGLQFLFEYFSETQRNKGNFPGRFSGRQFSNSRSEMNVSTLELGDSALYLCASSLSPGGFYEQYFGPGTRLTVT.

The CDR3 reads CASGFLGALVVYEQYF. The CDR3 DNA reads as TGTGCTAGTGGTTTTTTGGGGGCTCTAGTCGTCTACGAGCAGTACTTC. V and J are TRBV12-5 and TRBJ2-7; D possibly corresponds to TRBD1 (6 bases). V lost 3 bases, J lost 3 bases, and 18 bases lay in between. There are 16 residues in the CDR3. The germline V gene encodes CDR1 LGHNT and CDR2 FRNRAP. The whole variable domain, filled in from reference TRBV12-5 and TRBJ2-7, reads DARVTQTPRHKVTEMGQEVTMRCQPILGHNTVFWYRQTMMQGLELLAYFRNRAPLDDSGMPKDRFSAEMPDATLATLKIQPSEPRDSAVYFCASGFLGALVVYEQYFGPGTRLTVT.

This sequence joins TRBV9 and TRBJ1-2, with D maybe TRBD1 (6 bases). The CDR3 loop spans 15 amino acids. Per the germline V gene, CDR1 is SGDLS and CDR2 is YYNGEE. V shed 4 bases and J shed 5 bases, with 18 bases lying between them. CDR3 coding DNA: TGTGCCAGCAGCTCACGGGGGGCAAGATCTTATGGCTACACCTTC. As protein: CASSSRGARSYGYTF.

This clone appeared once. The CDR3 DNA is TGTGCCAGCAGCCAAGATCAACTGAACCTAGCGGTTACGGAGACCCAGTACTTC. Residues: CASSQDQLNLAVTETQYF. The rearrangement uses TRBV14 and TRBJ2-5; 7 bases align to TRBD2. V lost 0 bases and J lost 5; bases outside the gene matches: 15. The CDR3 length is 18 residues. In germline, CDR1 is SGHDN, CDR2 FVKESK.